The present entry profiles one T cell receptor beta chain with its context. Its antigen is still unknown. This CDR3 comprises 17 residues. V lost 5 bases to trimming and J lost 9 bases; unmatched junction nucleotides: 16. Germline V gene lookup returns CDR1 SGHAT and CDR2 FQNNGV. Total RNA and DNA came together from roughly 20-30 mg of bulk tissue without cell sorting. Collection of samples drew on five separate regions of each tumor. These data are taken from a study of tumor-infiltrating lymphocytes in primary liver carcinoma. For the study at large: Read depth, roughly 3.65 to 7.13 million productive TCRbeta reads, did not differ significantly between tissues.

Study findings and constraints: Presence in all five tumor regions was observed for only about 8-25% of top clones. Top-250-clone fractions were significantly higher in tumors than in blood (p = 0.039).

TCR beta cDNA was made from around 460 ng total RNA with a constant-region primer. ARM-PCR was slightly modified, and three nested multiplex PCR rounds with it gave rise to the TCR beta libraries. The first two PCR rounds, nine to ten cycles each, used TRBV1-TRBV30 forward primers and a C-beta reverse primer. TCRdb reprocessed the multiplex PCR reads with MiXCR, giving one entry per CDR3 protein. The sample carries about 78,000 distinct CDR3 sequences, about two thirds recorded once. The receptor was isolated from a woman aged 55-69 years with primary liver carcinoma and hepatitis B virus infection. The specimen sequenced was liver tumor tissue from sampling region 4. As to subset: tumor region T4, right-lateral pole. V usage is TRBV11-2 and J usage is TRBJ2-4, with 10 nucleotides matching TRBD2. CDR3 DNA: TGTGCCAGCAGCCCAAGCAGGCTACTAAGCGGGAGGGGCATTCAGTACTTC. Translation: CASSPSRLLSGRGIQYF.